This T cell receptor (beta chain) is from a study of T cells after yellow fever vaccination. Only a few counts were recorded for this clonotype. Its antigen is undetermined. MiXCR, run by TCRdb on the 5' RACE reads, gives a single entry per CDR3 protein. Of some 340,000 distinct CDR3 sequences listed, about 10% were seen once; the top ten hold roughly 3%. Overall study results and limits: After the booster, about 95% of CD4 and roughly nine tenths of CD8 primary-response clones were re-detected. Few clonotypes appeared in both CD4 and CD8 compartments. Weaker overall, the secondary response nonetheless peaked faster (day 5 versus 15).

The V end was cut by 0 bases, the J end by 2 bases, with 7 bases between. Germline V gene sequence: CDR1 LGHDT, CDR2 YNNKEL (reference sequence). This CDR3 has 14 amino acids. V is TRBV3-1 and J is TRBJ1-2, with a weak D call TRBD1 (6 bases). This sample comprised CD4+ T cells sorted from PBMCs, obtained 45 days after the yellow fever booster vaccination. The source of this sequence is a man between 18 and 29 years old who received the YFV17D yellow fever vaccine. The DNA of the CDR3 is TGTGCCAGCAGCCAAGACAGGGGAAACTATGGCTACACCTTC. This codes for CASSQDRGNYGYTF.